These 11 T cell receptor beta chains were sequenced from one sample in a study of T-cell memory formation after mild COVID-19. MiXCR was run by TCRdb on the 5' RACE reads, yielding one entry per CDR3 protein. The sample holds around 140,000 distinct CDR3 sequences, around 5.8% seen once. Sequencing input: PBMCs or a T cell subset sorted from them (not recorded which). These receptor sequences come from an adult woman who had mild COVID-19 (a few samples of this study predate the infection). Cell type and time point are not known.

This clonotype was detected many times. The V and J genes are TRBV2 and TRBJ1-5; no clear D. The V and J ends lost 10 bases and 0 bases respectively, with 13 bases between them. Germline CDR1 is SNHLY and CDR2 is FYNNEI. This CDR3 spans 14 amino acids. The CDR3 nucleotides read TGTGCCATCAACAGCCAGGATAGCAATCAGCCCCAGCATTTT. Its protein is CAINSQDSNQPQHF. The full variable domain, with the rest looked up from reference TRBV2 and TRBJ1-5, is EPEVTQTPSHQVTQMGQEVILRCVPISNHLYFYWYRQILGQKVEFLVSFYNNEISEKSEIFDDQFSVERPDGSNFTLKIRSTKLEDSAMYFCAINSQDSNQPQHFGDGTRLSIL.

Concerning this clonotype: A clone one base away is much larger, so this may be a read error. The rearrangement joins TRBV27 to TRBJ2-5; TRBD2 is a possible D gene (6 bases). The CDR3 totals 15 residues. The germline CDR1 and CDR2 sequences are MNHEY and SMNVEV (reference sequence). V lost 7 bases and J 1 base, leaving 16 bases between the germline ends. This chain's CDR3 is CASTPRGLCQETQYF. In DNA form, the CDR3 reads TGTGCCAGCACCCCGCGGGGACTCTGCCAAGAGACCCAGTACTTC.

This clonotype was recorded many times. The V and J genes are TRBV29-1 and TRBJ2-4, with D hard to call. Germline V CDR1 and CDR2: SQVTM, ANQGSEA. Trimming left V 4 bases short and J 8 bases short, with 12 bases between. CDR3 size: 12 residues. The CDR3 bases are TGCAGCGTTGTAATGACGTCCGACATTCAGTACTTC. This encodes CSVVMTSDIQYF.

This clonotype has at least ten counts. The chain uses TRBV20-1 and TRBJ1-1; D is undetermined. CDR3 length: 14 amino acids. The V and J ends lost 3 bases and 1 base respectively, with 12 bases between them. Germline V lookup: CDR1 DFQATT, CDR2 SNEGSKA (reference sequence). The CDR3 region is CSARGPPTNTEAFF. The CDR3 region has the DNA TGCAGTGCTAGGGGCCCCCCGACGAACACTGAAGCTTTCTTT.

In its sample, this clonotype was seen a few times. The CDR3 coding sequence is TGTGCCAGCAGCTTTATTTCAGGGCTGGGCGAAAAACTGTTTTTT. Its protein product is CASSFISGLGEKLFF. The chain links TRBV7-9 to TRBJ1-4, with D tentatively TRBD1 (5 bases). Deletions cut 3 bases from V and 8 bases from J, with 16 bases between. This CDR3 is 15 amino acids long. Germline V gene sequence: CDR1 SEHNR, CDR2 FQNEAQ (reference sequence).

The chain has TRBV20-1 and TRBJ1-2, with D maybe TRBD1 (5 bases). V dropped 6 bases and J dropped 1 base, with 12 bases sitting between them. CDR1 DFQATT and CDR2 SNEGSKA come from the germline V gene (reference sequence). This CDR3 contains 13 residues. The CDR3 here is CSAKTEYNYGYTF. Here the CDR3 DNA reads TGCAGTGCCAAGACAGAATATAACTATGGCTACACCTTC.

This clonotype was observed a handful of times. The chain joins TRBV12-3 or TRBV12-4 to TRBJ2-7; TRBD1 is a possible D gene (5 bases). The V and J ends lost 4 bases and 10 bases respectively, with 11 bases between them. The CDR3 loop spans 11 amino acids. The CDR3 sequence is CASSSTGRQYF. For the CDR3, the DNA is TGTGCCAGCAGTTCTACAGGACGTCAGTACTTC.

This clonotype was seen at least ten times. The chain couples TRBV5-1 to TRBJ2-1, with TRBD2 identical over 10 bases. Germline V gene sequence: CDR1 SGHRS, CDR2 YFSETQ. With 0 bases clipped from V and 5 bases from J, the junction kept 2 bases outside the gene matches. The CDR3 covers 15 residues. DNA of the CDR3: TGCGCCAGCAGCTTGGTAACTAGCGGGAACAATGAGCAGTTCTTC. Translated, it gives CASSLVTSGNNEQFF.

This clonotype was seen repeatedly, ten times or more. This chain connects TRBV5-1 to TRBJ1-1, with D possibly being TRBD1 (5 bases). Per the germline V gene, CDR1 is SGHRS and CDR2 is YFSETQ. The CDR3 consists of 14 residues. The V gene lost 2 bases and the J gene lost 0 bases, with 8 bases spanning the gap. The CDR3 here is CASSFGHLNTEAFF. CDR3 nucleotide sequence: TGCGCCAGCAGCTTCGGACACCTGAACACTGAAGCTTTCTTT.

The chain employs TRBV7-3 and TRBJ2-6; tentatively, D is TRBD2 (6 bases). Germline lookup yields CDR1 SGHTA and CDR2 FQGTGA. There are 19 residues in the CDR3. Trimming left V 3 bases short and J 0 bases short, with 18 bases between. CDR3 in amino acids: CASSFGQGGLSSGANVLTF. The CDR3 DNA is TGTGCCAGCAGCTTTGGTCAGGGAGGCCTATCCTCTGGGGCCAACGTCCTGACTTTC.

In its sample, this clonotype was seen a few times. This chain links TRBV4-3 with TRBJ1-5; D is perhaps TRBD1 (5 bases). Trimming took 0 bases from V and 4 from J, leaving 10 bases between them. CDR3 size: 15 residues. Germline V gene lookup returns CDR1 LGHNA and CDR2 YSLEER. The CDR3 bases are TGCGCCAGCAGCCAAGATTGGGGCCAGAATCAGCCCCAGCATTTT. Translated: CASSQDWGQNQPQHF.